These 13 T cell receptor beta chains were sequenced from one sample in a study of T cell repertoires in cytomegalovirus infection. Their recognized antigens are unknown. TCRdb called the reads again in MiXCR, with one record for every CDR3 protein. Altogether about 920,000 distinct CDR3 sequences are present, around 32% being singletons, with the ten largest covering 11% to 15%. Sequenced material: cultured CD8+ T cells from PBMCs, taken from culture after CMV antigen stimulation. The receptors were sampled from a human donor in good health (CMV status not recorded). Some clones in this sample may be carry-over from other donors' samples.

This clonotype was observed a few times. In DNA, the CDR3 is TGTGCCAGCAGTTACTCGAGGCAGGGCTCCTACGAGCAGTACTTC. Protein product: CASSYSRQGSYEQYF. The genes are TRBV6-6 and TRBJ2-7, with D maybe TRBD1 (5 bases). Germline-derived CDR1 and CDR2 are MNHNY and SVGAGI (reference sequence). V was shortened by 0 bases and J by 0 bases, with 9 bases between the two germline ends. CDR3 size: 15 residues.

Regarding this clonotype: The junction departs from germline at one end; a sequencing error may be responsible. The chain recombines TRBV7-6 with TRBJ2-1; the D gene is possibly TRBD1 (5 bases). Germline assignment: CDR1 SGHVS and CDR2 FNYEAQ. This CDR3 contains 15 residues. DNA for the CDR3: TGTGCTAGCAGCTTAGAGGCAGGGATACGTTATGAGCAGTTCTTC. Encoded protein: CASSLEAGIRYEQFF. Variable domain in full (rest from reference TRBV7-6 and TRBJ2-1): GAGVSQSPRYKVTKRGQDVALRCDPISGHVSLYWYRQALGQGPEFLTYFNYEAQQDKSGLPNDRFSAERPEGSISTLTIQRTEQRDSAMYRCASSLEAGIRYEQFFGPGTRLTVL.

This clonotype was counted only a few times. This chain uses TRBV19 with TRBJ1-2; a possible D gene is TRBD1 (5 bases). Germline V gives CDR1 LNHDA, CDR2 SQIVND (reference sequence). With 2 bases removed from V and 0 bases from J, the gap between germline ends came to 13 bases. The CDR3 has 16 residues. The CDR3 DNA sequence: TGTGCCAGTAGTATACCGGGGCAAAGAGCTAACTATGGCTACACCTTC. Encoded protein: CASSIPGQRANYGYTF.

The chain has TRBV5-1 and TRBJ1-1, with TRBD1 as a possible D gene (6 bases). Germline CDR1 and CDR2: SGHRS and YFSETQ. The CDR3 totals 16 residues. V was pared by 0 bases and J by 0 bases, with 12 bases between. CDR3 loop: CASSLEGVGMNTEAFF. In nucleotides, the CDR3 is TGCGCCAGCAGCTTGGAGGGGGTTGGGATGAACACTGAAGCTTTCTTT.

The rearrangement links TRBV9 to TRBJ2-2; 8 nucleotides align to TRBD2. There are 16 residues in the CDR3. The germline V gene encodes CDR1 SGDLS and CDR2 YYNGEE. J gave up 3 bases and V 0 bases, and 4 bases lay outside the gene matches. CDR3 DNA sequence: TGTGCCAGCAGCGTAGGACTAGCGACCTACACCGGGGAGCTGTTTTTT. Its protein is CASSVGLATYTGELFF.

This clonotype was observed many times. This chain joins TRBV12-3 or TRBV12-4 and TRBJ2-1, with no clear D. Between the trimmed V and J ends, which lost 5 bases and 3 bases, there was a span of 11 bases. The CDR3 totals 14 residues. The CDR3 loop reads CASSPRGYYNEQFF. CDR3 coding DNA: TGTGCCAGCAGTCCCCGTGGCTACTACAATGAGCAGTTCTTC.

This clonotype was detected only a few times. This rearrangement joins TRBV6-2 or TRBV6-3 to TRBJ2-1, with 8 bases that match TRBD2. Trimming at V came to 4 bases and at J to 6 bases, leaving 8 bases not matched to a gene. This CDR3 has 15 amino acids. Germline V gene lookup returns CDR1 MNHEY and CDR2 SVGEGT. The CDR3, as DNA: TGTGCCAGCAGTTCGGCGGGGGGCCTTCTCAATGAGCAGTTCTTC. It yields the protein CASSSAGGLLNEQFF.

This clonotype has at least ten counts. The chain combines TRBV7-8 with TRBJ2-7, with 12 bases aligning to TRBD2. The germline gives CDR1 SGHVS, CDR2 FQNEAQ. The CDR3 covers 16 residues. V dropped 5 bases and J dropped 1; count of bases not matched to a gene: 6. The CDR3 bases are TGTGCCAGCAGCAAGACTAGCGGGGGTGTTTCCTACGAGCAGTACTTC. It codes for CASSKTSGGVSYEQYF.

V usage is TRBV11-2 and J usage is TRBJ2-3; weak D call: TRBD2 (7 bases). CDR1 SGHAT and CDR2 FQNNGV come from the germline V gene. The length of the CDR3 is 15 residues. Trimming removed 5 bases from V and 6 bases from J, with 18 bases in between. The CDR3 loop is CASSPPNSGGDTQYF. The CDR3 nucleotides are TGTGCCAGCAGCCCCCCCAACTCGGGGGGCGATACGCAGTATTTT.

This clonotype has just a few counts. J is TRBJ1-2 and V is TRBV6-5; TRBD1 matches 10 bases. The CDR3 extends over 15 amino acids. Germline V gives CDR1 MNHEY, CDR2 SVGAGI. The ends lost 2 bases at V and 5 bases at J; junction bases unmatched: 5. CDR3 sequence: CASSYSGQGVYGYTF. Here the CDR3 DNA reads TGTGCCAGCAGTTACAGTGGACAGGGGGTTTATGGCTACACCTTC.

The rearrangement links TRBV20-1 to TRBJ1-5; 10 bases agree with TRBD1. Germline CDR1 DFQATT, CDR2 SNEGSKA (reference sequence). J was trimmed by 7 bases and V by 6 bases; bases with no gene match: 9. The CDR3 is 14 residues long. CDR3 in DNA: TGCAGTGCACATGACAGGGGGCATGCCCAGCCCCAGCATTTT. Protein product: CSAHDRGHAQPQHF.

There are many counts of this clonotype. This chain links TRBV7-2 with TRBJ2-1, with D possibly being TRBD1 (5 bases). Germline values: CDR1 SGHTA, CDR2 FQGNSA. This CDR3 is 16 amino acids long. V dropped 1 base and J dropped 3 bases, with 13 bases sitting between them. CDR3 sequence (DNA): TGTGCCAGCAGCTTAGAGGGCAGGGCCCTCTACAATGAGCAGTTCTTC. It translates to CASSLEGRALYNEQFF.

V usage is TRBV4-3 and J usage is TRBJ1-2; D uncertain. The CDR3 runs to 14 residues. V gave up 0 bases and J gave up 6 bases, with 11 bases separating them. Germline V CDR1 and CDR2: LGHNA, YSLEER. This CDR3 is CASSQDSFGDGYTF. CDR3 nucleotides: TGCGCCAGCAGCCAAGATTCGTTCGGAGATGGCTACACCTTC.